Following are 27 T cell receptor beta chains from one sample sequenced in a study of PD-L1 blockade in urothelial cancer. Sequencing used immunoSEQ multiplex PCR; TCRdb keeps in-frame clones, though not all of them. The sample lists 100,000 or so clones, roughly 88% occurring once. The specimen was PBMCs, collected around atezolizumab (anti-PD-L1) treatment. These receptors came from a man aged 45-65 years with urothelial cancer.

This CDR3 reads CASSLARSGNEKLFF. As DNA, the CDR3 is TGCGCCAGCAGCTTGGCCCGGAGCGGGAATGAAAAACTGTTTTTT. V is TRBV5-1 and J is TRBJ1-4; no reliable D call. Trimming removed 0 bases from V and 5 bases from J, with 11 bases in between. The CDR3 has 15 residues. The germline CDR1 and CDR2 sequences are SGHRS and YFSETQ.

The J gene is TRBJ1-1, the V gene TRBV5-5; D perhaps matches TRBD1 (5 bases). Trimming removed 4 bases from V and 3 bases from J, with 16 bases in between. The CDR3 has 15 amino acids. CDR1 and CDR2 (germline): SGHKS, YYEKEE (reference sequence). The CDR3 DNA follows: TGTGCCAGCAGCACAATACAGGTAGATTACACTGAAGCTTTCTTT. Translated: CASSTIQVDYTEAFF.

This sequence joins TRBV19 and TRBJ1-2; TRBD1 matches 10 bases. Per the germline V gene, CDR1 is LNHDA and CDR2 is SQIVND (reference sequence). The V and J ends lost 1 base and 6 bases, in that order; junction bases with no gene match: 5. The CDR3 runs 15 residues. The CDR3 protein is CASSIVVGQGHGYTF. CDR3 DNA: TGTGCCAGTAGTATAGTAGTGGGACAGGGGCATGGCTACACCTTC.

J is TRBJ1-4 and V is TRBV5-8; the D gene is possibly TRBD1 (6 bases). The CDR3 is 14 residues long. V lost 1 base, J lost 3 bases, and 7 bases lay in between. CDR1 and CDR2 from the germline V gene are SGHTS and YDEGEE. The CDR3 reads CASSLWGPNEKLFF. In DNA form, the CDR3 reads TGTGCCAGCAGCTTGTGGGGGCCTAATGAAAAACTGTTTTTT.

The chain links TRBV9 to TRBJ2-1; 11 bases align to TRBD2. CDR3 length: 17 amino acids. V gave up 4 bases and J gave up 8 bases; unmatched junction bases: 14. From germline, CDR1 is SGDLS and CDR2 YYNGEE. The CDR3 bases are TGTGCCAGCAGCCTACCTCTCACTAGCGGGAGACCGGATGAGCAGTTCTTC. It is translated as CASSLPLTSGRPDEQFF.

This chain joins TRBV27 and TRBJ2-3; 7 bases fit TRBD1. Trimming cost V 6 bases and J 6 bases; bases outside gene matches: 9. The CDR3 sequence is 14 residues long. CDR1 and CDR2 from the germline V gene are MNHEY and SMNVEV (reference sequence). The CDR3 DNA is TGTGCCAGCAGGCCGGGACAGACGTTCGATACGCAGTATTTT. Its protein product is CASRPGQTFDTQYF.

This sequence joins TRBV29-1 and TRBJ2-3; D perhaps matches TRBD2 (6 bases). This CDR3 contains 15 residues. Trimming removed 4 bases from V and 1 base from J, with 15 bases in between. Germline V CDR1 and CDR2: SQVTM, ANQGSEA. The CDR3 nucleotides read TGCAGCGTTGGGATGGTAGCGGAAGGCACAGATACGCAGTATTTT. Amino acid sequence: CSVGMVAEGTDTQYF.

The chain combines TRBV6-5 with TRBJ2-7; 8 bases map to TRBD2. Germline CDR1 and CDR2: MNHEY and SVGAGI. This CDR3 comprises 14 residues. V lost 11 bases, J lost 3 bases, and 12 bases stayed unmatched. This chain's CDR3 is CAASRGVVGYEQYF. In nucleotides, the CDR3 is TGTGCCGCCTCGCGGGGGGTGGTGGGCTACGAGCAGTACTTC.

J is TRBJ2-2 and V is TRBV5-1; 10 nucleotides line up with TRBD2. The germline V gene encodes CDR1 SGHRS and CDR2 YFSETQ. The CDR3 loop spans 16 amino acids. Trimming removed 0 bases from V and 4 bases from J; junction bases left unmatched: 3. The DNA for the CDR3 is TGCGCCAGCAGCTTGGGGTCTAGCGGGGGCACCGGGGAGCTGTTTTTT. This translates into CASSLGSSGGTGELFF.

The rearrangement links TRBV20-1 to TRBJ1-4, with no clear D. Germline lookup yields CDR1 DFQATT and CDR2 SNEGSKA (reference sequence). Deletions cut 6 bases from V and 4 bases from J, with 3 bases between. The CDR3 sequence is 10 residues long. Here the CDR3 DNA reads TGCAGTGCGTATAATGAAAAACTGTTTTTT. Its protein product is CSAYNEKLFF.

The chain has TRBV21-1 and TRBJ2-7; TRBD2 is the table's D call, not checked against the DNA. TRBV21-1 is described as a pseudogene. CDR3 size: 15 residues. The CDR3 sequence: CAGLAGDRSSYEQYF. CDR3 nucleotides: TGTGCAGGACTAGCGGGAGATAGAAGCTCCTACGAGCAGTACTTC.

V usage is TRBV28 and J usage is TRBJ1-5, with TRBD1 matching over 10 bases. Germline V gene data show CDR1 as MDHEN and CDR2 as SYDVKM. The junction had 4 bases not matched to a gene; V was cut back by 5 bases and J by 0 bases. This CDR3 is 16 amino acids long. In DNA, the CDR3 is TGTGCCAGCAGTCATGGGACAGGGGTTAGCAATCAGCCCCAGCATTTT. Protein sequence: CASSHGTGVSNQPQHF. Full variable domain (remainder filled in from reference TRBV28 and TRBJ1-5): DVKVTQSSRYLVKRTGEKVFLECVQDMDHENMFWYRQDPGLGLRLIYFSYDVKMKEKGDIPEGYSVSREKKERFSLILESASTNQTSMYLCASSHGTGVSNQPQHFGDGTRLSIL.

This chain uses TRBV19 with TRBJ1-5, with 7 bases aligning to TRBD1. The junction had 14 bases not matched to a gene; V was cut back by 3 bases and J by 9 bases. The CDR3 totals 16 residues. The V gene's germline CDR1 is LNHDA and CDR2 SQIVND (reference sequence). This CDR3 is CASSIQGESSVWPQHF. CDR3 DNA: TGTGCCAGTAGTATCCAGGGGGAGTCTAGCGTGTGGCCCCAGCATTTT.

For this clone: Other DNA sequences within the sample encode an identical CDR3. The J gene is TRBJ2-3, the V gene TRBV7-3; TRBD1 aligns across 8 bases. The junction had 0 bases not matched to a gene; V was cut back by 3 bases and J by 1 base. The CDR3 contains 14 residues. CDR1 is SGHTA, CDR2 FQGTGA, per germline. The CDR3, as DNA: TGTGCCAGCAGCTTGACAGGGGGCACAGATACGCAGTATTTT. Its protein is CASSLTGGTDTQYF.

The chain recombines TRBV7-9 with TRBJ1-1; 7 nucleotides align to TRBD1. The germline CDR1 and CDR2 sequences are SEHNR and FQNEAQ (reference sequence). CDR3 size: 14 residues. Trimming cost V 5 bases and J 1 base; bases outside gene matches: 4. CDR3 sequence: CASSPRQGNTEAFF. The CDR3 bases are TGTGCCAGCAGCCCTCGACAGGGGAACACTGAAGCTTTCTTT.

The gene calls are TRBV14 and TRBJ2-5; TRBD2 matches 9 bases. The junction had 8 bases not matched to a gene; V was cut back by 4 bases and J by 2 bases. Germline V gene lookup returns CDR1 SGHDN and CDR2 FVKESK. This CDR3 has 16 amino acids. The CDR3 DNA reads as TGTGCCAGCAGCCGTGGGCGGGAGGGCCGTCAAGAGACCCAGTACTTC. Its translation is CASSRGREGRQETQYF.

V usage is TRBV5-4 and J usage is TRBJ1-4, with 9 positions matching TRBD1. The germline V gene encodes CDR1 SGHNT and CDR2 YYREEE (reference sequence). The CDR3 is made up of 15 amino acids. V trimming: 4 bases; J trimming: 2 bases; junction bases outside the gene matches: 3. This CDR3 reads CASSLTGGTNEKLFF. The CDR3, as DNA: TGTGCCAGCAGCCTTACAGGGGGCACTAATGAAAAACTGTTTTTT. Full variable domain (remainder filled in from reference TRBV5-4 and TRBJ1-4): ETGVTQSPTHLIKTRGQQVTLRCSSQSGHNTVSWYQQALGQGPQFIFQYYREEENGRGNFPPRFSGLQFPNYSSELNVNALELDDSALYLCASSLTGGTNEKLFFGSGTQLSVL.

V usage is TRBV10-3 and J usage is TRBJ2-5, with D unresolved. The V end was cut by 6 bases, the J end by 1 base, with 9 bases between. The CDR3 spans 13 residues. Germline CDR1 is ENHRY and CDR2 is SYGVKD. The CDR3 DNA follows: TGTGCCATCAGCCTGACTGGCCAAGAGACCCAGTACTTC. Its translation: CAISLTGQETQYF.

This sequence joins TRBV5-1 and TRBJ2-2; tentatively, D is TRBD2 (5 bases). Germline V CDR1 and CDR2: SGHRS, YFSETQ. Trimming removed 6 bases at V and 4 bases at J, with 19 bases between. This CDR3 has 16 residues. CDR3 in amino acids: CASTRGEPRGTGELFF. CDR3 in DNA: TGCGCCAGCACCCGCGGCGAGCCCCGGGGCACCGGGGAGCTGTTTTTT.

The chain joins TRBV5-1 to TRBJ2-5; TRBD1 matches at 12 bases. The germline CDR1 and CDR2 sequences are SGHRS and YFSETQ. V shed 4 bases and J 4 bases; nucleotides not matched to a gene: 11. This CDR3 is built from 17 residues. CDR3 residues: CASSLPGTGGLRETQYF. Here the CDR3 DNA reads TGCGCCAGCAGCCTGCCCGGGACAGGGGGCCTAAGAGAGACCCAGTACTTC. The full variable domain, completed using reference TRBV5-1 and TRBJ2-5, is KAGVTQTPRYLIKTRGQQVTLSCSPISGHRSVSWYQQTPGQGLQFLFEYFSETQRNKGNFPGRFSGRQFSNSRSEMNVSTLELGDSALYLCASSLPGTGGLRETQYFGPGTRLLVL.

The J gene is TRBJ2-7, the V gene TRBV28; 9 bases fit TRBD1. Germline assignment: CDR1 MDHEN and CDR2 SYDVKM. The CDR3 length is 15 residues. V lost 6 bases, J lost 3 bases, and 9 bases stayed unmatched. The CDR3 loop is CASSSTGTGRYEQYF. CDR3 nucleotides: TGTGCCAGCAGCTCGACCGGGACAGGGCGCTACGAGCAGTACTTC.

The chain combines TRBV18 with TRBJ2-5, with D unresolved. CDR1 is KGHSH and CDR2 is LQKENI in the germline V gene. This CDR3 contains 12 residues. V dropped 3 bases and J dropped 0 bases, with 2 bases sitting between them. The CDR3 loop reads CASSPNQETQYF. CDR3 sequence (DNA): TGTGCCAGCTCACCTAACCAAGAGACCCAGTACTTC.

This chain connects TRBV4-1 to TRBJ1-4; the match to TRBD1 covers 10 bases. This CDR3 is 14 amino acids long. Trimming at V came to 6 bases and at J to 9 bases, leaving 7 bases not matched to a gene. Germline assignment: CDR1 MGHRA and CDR2 YSYEKL. The CDR3 is CASSPGTGVKKLFF. The DNA for the CDR3 is TGCGCCAGCAGTCCCGGGACAGGGGTGAAAAAACTGTTTTTT.

This chain connects TRBV28 to TRBJ1-2; weak D call: TRBD1 (5 bases). CDR1 is MDHEN, CDR2 SYDVKM, per germline. CDR3 length equals 13 residues. Trimming pared 6 bases from V and 8 bases from J, leaving 16 bases between. As DNA, the CDR3 is TGTGCCAGCAGCAGGGAGGGTGGACGGGGCTACACCTTC. The encoded protein is CASSREGGRGYTF.

The chain links TRBV18 to TRBJ1-1, with D unclear. Deletions cut 5 bases from V and 1 base from J, with 5 bases between. This CDR3 comprises 12 residues. Germline CDR1 and CDR2: KGHSH and LQKENI. CDR3 nucleotides: TGTGCCAGCTCAGGAGAGAACACTGAAGCTTTCTTT. It encodes CASSGENTEAFF.

The chain joins TRBV6-6 to TRBJ2-1; D unresolved. CDR3 length: 12 residues. V was cut by 10 bases and J by 9 bases, with 16 bases left in between. Germline CDR1 is MNHNY and CDR2 is SVGAGI (reference sequence). CDR3 in DNA: TGTGCCACCCTGACACCTCTTGGTGAGCAGTTCTTC. This translates into CATLTPLGEQFF.

The V call is TRBV4-1, the J call TRBJ1-6, with TRBD1 identical over 7 bases. The CDR3 is made up of 15 amino acids. From germline, CDR1 is MGHRA and CDR2 YSYEKL. J was trimmed by 10 bases and V by 2 bases; bases with no gene match: 8. CDR3 residues: CASSQRQGQESPLHF. The CDR3 nucleotides read TGCGCCAGCAGCCAAAGACAGGGACAAGAATCACCCCTCCACTTT.